The clone carrying this T cell receptor (beta chain) was seen more than once but under ten times. The antigen is unknown. The CDR3 runs 14 residues. Germline CDR1 SGHAT, CDR2 FQNNGV. V lost 2 bases, J lost 9 bases, and 5 bases stayed unmatched. The data originate from a study of T cells after yellow fever vaccination. Study findings and constraints: Weaker in magnitude, the secondary response showed a faster peak on day 5 versus 15. Most primary-vaccination clones reappeared after the booster (approximately 95% CD4, about 87% CD8).

Universal primer sites and UMIs were introduced during 5'RACE template-switching synthesis of TCR cDNA. TCRdb itself ran the 5' RACE reads through MiXCR, one entry per CDR3 protein. The table has fewer than 650,000 distinct CDR3 sequences, 20% to 25% seen once. The gene calls are TRBV11-2 and TRBJ2-1; 9 bases map to TRBD1. The sequenced sample was PBMCs, obtained more than 20 days after the first yellow fever vaccination. The receptor comes from a man aged 18 to 35 who received the YFV17D yellow fever vaccine. The CDR3: CASSLQQGASEQFF. The CDR3 DNA reads as TGTGCCAGCAGCTTACAACAGGGGGCCAGTGAGCAGTTCTTC.